The 24 T cell receptor beta chains reported below all come from one sample, sequenced in a study of beta chain features in type 1 diabetes. Expressed TCRB transcripts were sequenced because the isolated RNA had all been reverse transcribed beforehand. Produced via immunoSEQ multiplex PCR; TCRdb's table is partial and in-frame only. The sample contains about 900,000 clones, under 20% of which appear only once. Sequenced material: naive CD4+ T cells from blood. Receptors originate from a woman younger than 30 in good health.

V and J are TRBV19 and TRBJ1-5; a weak D match, TRBD1 (5 bases). This CDR3 has 14 amino acids. Germline CDR1 LNHDA, CDR2 SQIVND (reference sequence). V lost 11 bases, J lost 0 bases, and 14 bases lay in between. In DNA form, the CDR3 reads TGTGCCGCCTCGACAGCGACTAGCAATCAGCCCCAGCATTTT. The encoded protein is CAASTATSNQPQHF.

This clone turned up a few times. The chain joins TRBV28 to TRBJ2-3, with TRBD2 as a possible D gene (5 bases). CDR3 length equals 15 residues. Germline V gene lookup returns CDR1 MDHEN and CDR2 SYDVKM. V gave up 8 bases and J gave up 0 bases, with 15 bases separating them. The DNA for the CDR3 is TGTGCCAGCCTAGGGAGCACCCCTAGCACAGATACGCAGTATTTT. Its protein is CASLGSTPSTDTQYF.

The chain carries TRBV25-1 and TRBJ2-1; D is unresolved. Germline V gene lookup returns CDR1 MGHDK and CDR2 SYGVNS. V was cut by 3 bases and J by 2 bases, with 14 bases left in between. CDR3 length equals 16 residues. The CDR3 loop reads CASSDLGRSTYNEQFF. In DNA, the CDR3 is TGTGCCAGCAGTGACCTCGGGCGGAGCACCTACAATGAGCAGTTCTTC.

This clone was counted only a few times. V usage is TRBV28 and J usage is TRBJ2-1; the D gene could be TRBD1 or TRBD2 (5 bases each). Germline V gene sequence: CDR1 MDHEN, CDR2 SYDVKM. Trimming shortened V by 8 bases and J by 2 bases, and 16 bases separated the two germline ends. CDR3 length: 15 amino acids. The CDR3 coding sequence is TGTGCCAGCCGTGCCGGGACCAATACCTACAATGAGCAGTTCTTC. It specifies CASRAGTNTYNEQFF.

The gene calls are TRBV5-6 and TRBJ2-5; D tentatively reads TRBD1 or TRBD2 (6 bases each). Germline V CDR1 and CDR2: SGHDT, YYEEEE. There are 15 residues in the CDR3. V was clipped by 1 base and J by 4 bases, with 14 bases between them. CDR3 sequence reads: CASSLWGARRETQYF. For the CDR3, the DNA is TGTGCCAGCAGCTTGTGGGGGGCGCGGCGAGAGACCCAGTACTTC.

The chain recombines TRBV28 with TRBJ2-1; D uncertain. The CDR3 is 16 residues long. Trimming stripped 5 bases from V and 0 bases from J, with 14 bases between. Looked up from germline, CDR1 is MDHEN and CDR2 is SYDVKM. The CDR3 reads CASSGRQFSSYNEQFF. CDR3 DNA: TGTGCCAGCAGTGGCCGGCAGTTTAGCTCCTACAATGAGCAGTTCTTC.

Of note for this clone: This sample also contains other DNA sequences that code for the same CDR3. The chain joins TRBV18 to TRBJ2-7; 10 bases agree with TRBD1. V gave up 6 bases and J gave up 4 bases; unmatched junction bases: 6. CDR3 length equals 14 residues. Germline V CDR1 and CDR2: KGHSH, LQKENI. For the CDR3, the DNA is TGTGCCAGCTCTCCCGGGACAGGGGATTACGAGCAGTACTTC. Translation gives CASSPGTGDYEQYF.

This clone was seen only a few times. J is TRBJ2-1 and V is TRBV7-8; D is possibly TRBD2 (5 bases). Germline V gives CDR1 SGHVS, CDR2 FQNEAQ. Trimming cost V 1 base and J 0 bases, with 10 bases left between them. This CDR3 has 16 amino acids. The CDR3 sequence: CASSLVGLSSYNEQFF. CDR3 coding DNA: TGTGCCAGCAGCTTAGTAGGACTCAGCTCCTACAATGAGCAGTTCTTC.

The chain has TRBV7-3 and TRBJ2-1; 13 nucleotides line up with TRBD2. The trim removed 5 bases at V and 15 bases at J, leaving 13 bases unmatched. Per the germline V gene, CDR1 is SGHTA and CDR2 is FQGTGA. The CDR3 is 15 residues long. In DNA form, the CDR3 reads TGTGCCAGCAGCCCAAGGGGGACTAGCGGGGCGCCGACGTTCTTC. Translation gives CASSPRGTSGAPTFF.

The chain carries TRBV5-1 and TRBJ2-5, with TRBD2 as a possible D gene (5 bases). The J call is doubtful: the DNA matches TRBJ2-7 better. The CDR3 is made up of 12 amino acids. Germline V lookup: CDR1 SGHRS, CDR2 YFSETQ. CDR3 DNA sequence: TGCGCTGTTGAGGCCGCGGGCTACGAGCAGTACTTC. Its translation is CAVEAAGYEQYF.

This clone was seen only a few times. V gene TRBV6-5 combines with J gene TRBJ2-5; D tentatively fits TRBD1 or TRBD2 (5 bases each). Germline CDR1 and CDR2: MNHEY and SVGAGI. The CDR3 length is 10 residues. CDR3 sequence (DNA): TGTGCAACAGGTTTGGGAGAGCAGTACTTC. This encodes CATGLGEQYF.

The V gene is TRBV23-1, the J gene TRBJ2-7; 10 bases map to TRBD1. TRBV23-1 is designated an ORF whose function remains uncertain. CDR3 length: 17 residues. Trimming took 1 base from V and 1 from J; bases not matched to a gene: 7. Here the CDR3 reads CASSQWRDRGPSYEQYF. The CDR3 nucleotides read TGCGCCAGCAGTCAATGGCGGGACAGGGGCCCTTCCTACGAGCAGTACTTC.

V is TRBV7-2 and J is TRBJ2-1, with 13 bases fitting TRBD2. The ends lost 6 bases at V and 4 bases at J; junction bases unmatched: 9. Per the germline V gene, CDR1 is SGHTA and CDR2 is FQGNSA. This CDR3 region has 17 residues. The CDR3 loop reads CASRSRGTSGVYNEQFF. In DNA form, the CDR3 reads TGTGCCAGCAGATCAAGGGGGACTAGCGGGGTTTACAATGAGCAGTTCTTC. The full variable domain, in which reference TRBV7-2 and TRBJ2-1 provide the parts outside the CDR3, is GAGVSQSPSNKVTEKGKDVELRCDPISGHTALYWYRQSLGQGLEFLIYFQGNSAPDKSGLPSDRFSAERTGGSVSTLTIQRTQQEDSAVYLCASRSRGTSGVYNEQFFGPGTRLTVL.

V gene TRBV28 combines with J gene TRBJ1-2, with a tentative D call TRBD1 (5 bases). Per the germline V gene, CDR1 is MDHEN and CDR2 is SYDVKM. V shed 1 base and J shed 0 bases, with 9 bases lying between them. This CDR3 has 15 amino acids. This CDR3 reads CASSLSQATNYGYTF. The CDR3 coding sequence is TGTGCCAGCAGTTTATCACAGGCGACTAACTATGGCTACACCTTC.

This clone has only a few counts. This rearrangement joins TRBV4-3 to TRBJ1-4, with TRBD1 matching over 7 bases. The J segment lost 2 bases and the V segment lost 4 bases, leaving 4 bases of the junction unmatched. This CDR3 spans 15 amino acids. In germline, CDR1 is LGHNA, CDR2 YSLEER. Written as DNA, the CDR3 is TGCGCCAGCAGCCGGACACAGGGGACTAATGAAAAACTGTTTTTT. The encoded protein is CASSRTQGTNEKLFF.

This clone has just a few counts. The CDR3 protein is CASSYPGLAGPNEQFF. Here the CDR3 DNA reads TGTGCCAGCAGTTACCCGGGACTAGCGGGACCCAATGAGCAGTTCTTC. V and J are TRBV6-6 and TRBJ2-1, with TRBD2 matching over 13 bases. The CDR3 runs to 16 residues. Germline CDR1 and CDR2: MNHNY and SVGAGI (reference sequence). The V segment lost 2 bases and the J segment 6 bases; nucleotides outside the gene matches: 4.

This clone was observed a handful of times. The chain carries TRBV7-3 and TRBJ1-1, with D perhaps matching TRBD1 (5 bases). Trimming shortened V by 5 bases and J by 3 bases, and 10 bases separated the two germline ends. The CDR3 is 13 amino acids. CDR1 is SGHTA and CDR2 is FQGTGA in the germline V gene. The CDR3 DNA reads TGTGCCAGCAGCGCCGCAGGGTACACTGAAGCTTTCTTT. This gives the protein CASSAAGYTEAFF.

A few counts support this clone. The chain recombines TRBV4-3 with TRBJ2-2; D possibly corresponds to TRBD1 (6 bases). The germline V gene has CDR1 LGHNA and CDR2 YSLEER. The V end lost 2 bases, the J end lost 4 bases, and 14 bases lay between the germline ends. This CDR3 is built from 16 residues. The chain's CDR3 is CASSQMVQGRTGELFF. CDR3 in DNA: TGCGCCAGCAGCCAAATGGTACAGGGACGCACCGGGGAGCTGTTTTTT.

This chain links TRBV7-2 with TRBJ2-5, with 8 bases aligning to TRBD2. Unmatched junction bases numbered 6, after V lost 5 bases and J lost 4 bases. This CDR3 contains 14 residues. Germline V gene lookup returns CDR1 SGHTA and CDR2 FQGNSA. The CDR3 DNA is TGTGCCAGCAGCACAGGGACTAGAAGAGAGACCCAGTACTTC. This translates into CASSTGTRRETQYF. Full variable domain (missing parts from reference TRBV7-2 and TRBJ2-5): GAGVSQSPSNKVTEKGKDVELRCDPISGHTALYWYRQSLGQGLEFLIYFQGNSAPDKSGLPSDRFSAERTGGSVSTLTIQRTQQEDSAVYLCASSTGTRRETQYFGPGTRLLVL.

This rearrangement joins TRBV28 to TRBJ1-2; no clear D. Germline CDR1 and CDR2: MDHEN and SYDVKM. CDR3 length equals 11 residues. The V gene lost 5 bases and the J gene lost 6 bases, with 7 bases spanning the gap. This chain's CDR3 is CASSETDGYTF. The CDR3 nucleotides read TGTGCCAGCAGTGAGACCGATGGCTACACCTTC.

This clone was detected a few times. The chain is built from TRBV7-2 and TRBJ1-1; D might be TRBD1 (6 bases). CDR3 size: 13 residues. The V gene's germline CDR1 is SGHTA and CDR2 FQGNSA. V gave up 8 bases and J gave up 0 bases, with 10 bases separating them. The CDR3 DNA is TGTGCCAGCGGGGGACAAATGAACACTGAAGCTTTCTTT. Translating it yields CASGGQMNTEAFF. The variable domain in full, completed from reference TRBV7-2 and TRBJ1-1, reads GAGVSQSPSNKVTEKGKDVELRCDPISGHTALYWYRQSLGQGLEFLIYFQGNSAPDKSGLPSDRFSAERTGGSVSTLTIQRTQQEDSAVYLCASGGQMNTEAFFGQGTRLTVV.

The J gene is TRBJ2-2, the V gene TRBV7-3; 7 nucleotides match TRBD2. The CDR3 runs 15 residues. Germline V gives CDR1 SGHTA, CDR2 FQGTGA. After removal of 2 bases from V and 6 bases from J, the junction contained 6 bases not matched to a gene. The CDR3 sequence is CASSLLAGVPGELFF. The CDR3 DNA follows: TGTGCCAGCAGCTTATTGGCGGGAGTCCCCGGGGAGCTGTTTTTT.

The rearrangement links TRBV6-6 to TRBJ2-7; D may correspond to TRBD1 or TRBD2 (7 bases each). The V gene's germline CDR1 is MNHNY and CDR2 SVGAGI (reference sequence). The CDR3 runs to 14 residues. V lost 6 bases to trimming and J lost 4 bases, with 16 bases between them. The CDR3 here is CASSPRGGSYEQYF. The CDR3 coding sequence is TGTGCCAGCAGCCCCAGGGGGGGGAGTTACGAGCAGTACTTC.

The chain links TRBV10-3 to TRBJ1-4; D unresolved. Germline V gene data show CDR1 as ENHRY and CDR2 as SYGVKD. V shed 10 bases and J shed 4 bases, with 16 bases lying between them. The CDR3 spans 14 residues. CDR3 sequence (DNA): TGTGCCACCAGCCGCGGCTACGATAATGAAAAACTGTTTTTT. Translation: CATSRGYDNEKLFF.